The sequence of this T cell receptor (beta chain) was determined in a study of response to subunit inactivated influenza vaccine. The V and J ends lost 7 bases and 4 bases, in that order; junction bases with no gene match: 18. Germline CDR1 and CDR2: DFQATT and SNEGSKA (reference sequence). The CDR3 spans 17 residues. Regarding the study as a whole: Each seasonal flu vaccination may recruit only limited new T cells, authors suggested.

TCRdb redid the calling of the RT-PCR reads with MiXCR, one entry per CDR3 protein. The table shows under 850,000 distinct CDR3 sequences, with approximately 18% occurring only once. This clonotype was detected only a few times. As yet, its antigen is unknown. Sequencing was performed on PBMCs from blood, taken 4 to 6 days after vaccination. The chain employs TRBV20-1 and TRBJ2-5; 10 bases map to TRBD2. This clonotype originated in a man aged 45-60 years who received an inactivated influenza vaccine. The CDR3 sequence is CSVNPQTLAGVGETQYF. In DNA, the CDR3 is TGCAGTGTTAACCCCCAGACTCTAGCGGGAGTAGGAGAGACCCAGTACTTC.